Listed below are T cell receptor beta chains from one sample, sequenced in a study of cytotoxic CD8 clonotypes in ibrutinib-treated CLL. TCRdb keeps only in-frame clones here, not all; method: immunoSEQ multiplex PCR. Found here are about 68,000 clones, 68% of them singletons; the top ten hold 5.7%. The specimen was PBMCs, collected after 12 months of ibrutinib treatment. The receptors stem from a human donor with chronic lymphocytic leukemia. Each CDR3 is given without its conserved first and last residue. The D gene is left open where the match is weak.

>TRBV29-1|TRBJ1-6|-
SARSGTGNSPLH
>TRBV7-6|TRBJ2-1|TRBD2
ASSLGVAGGYNEQF
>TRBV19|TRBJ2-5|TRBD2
ASSHLAGGQETQY
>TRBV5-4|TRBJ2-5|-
ASSFGLGETQY
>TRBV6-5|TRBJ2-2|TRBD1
ASSRDRDAGELF
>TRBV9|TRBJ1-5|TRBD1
ASSVRAGGGWPQH
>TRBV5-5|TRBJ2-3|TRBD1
ASSFIDRGYADTQY
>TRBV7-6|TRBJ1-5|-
ASSLGSDQPQH
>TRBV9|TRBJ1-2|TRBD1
ASSTGTGGALNYGYT
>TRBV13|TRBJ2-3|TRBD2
ASSPRGGIDTQY
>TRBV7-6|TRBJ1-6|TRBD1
ASSPDRDSPLH
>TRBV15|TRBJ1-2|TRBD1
ATSRDVTGGNYGYT
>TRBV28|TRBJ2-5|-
ASSLTSGTQSPTQY
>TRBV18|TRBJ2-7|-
ASSPSTGKYEQY
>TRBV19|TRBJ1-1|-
ASNPSGPQGRYIEAF
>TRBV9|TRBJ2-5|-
ASSVGGLQETQY
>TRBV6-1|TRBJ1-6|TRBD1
ASSESPRGRGRPPLH
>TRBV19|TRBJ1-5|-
ASSMRGANQPQH
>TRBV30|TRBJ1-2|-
AWAKGKGAAYT
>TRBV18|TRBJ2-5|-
ASSPLGQGETQY
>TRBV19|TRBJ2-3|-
ASSIMLGHGDSTDTQY
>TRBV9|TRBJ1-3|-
ASSVGSGAGGNTIY
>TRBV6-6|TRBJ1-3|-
ASSYAVGGGNTIY
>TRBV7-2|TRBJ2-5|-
ASIPRTGLLYQETQY
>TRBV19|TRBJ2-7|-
ASSIGDLFAEQY
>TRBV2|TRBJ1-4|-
ARSPRRGEKLF
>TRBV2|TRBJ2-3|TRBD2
ASSFTGLAGGTDTQY
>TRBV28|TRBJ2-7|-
ASSPRYEQY
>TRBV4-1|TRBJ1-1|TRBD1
ASSQDLRTGRSEAF
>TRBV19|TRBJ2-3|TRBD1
ASSQGQGYTDTQY
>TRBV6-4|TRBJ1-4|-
ASSDPGSGRVG
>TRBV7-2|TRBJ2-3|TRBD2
ASSSRSGGLTDTQY
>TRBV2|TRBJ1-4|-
ASSPGVSNEKLF
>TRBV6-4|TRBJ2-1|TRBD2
ASSGLAGGSEQF
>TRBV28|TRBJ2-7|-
ASTDPREQY
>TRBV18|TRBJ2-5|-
ASSPRETQY
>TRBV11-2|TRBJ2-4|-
ASSLVSGSQPRNIQY
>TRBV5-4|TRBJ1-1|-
ASSGRGNTEAF
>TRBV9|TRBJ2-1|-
ASSPGDSSYNEQF
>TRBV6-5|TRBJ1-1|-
ASARGRTYTEAF
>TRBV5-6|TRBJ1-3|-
ASSLVRVFSGNTIY
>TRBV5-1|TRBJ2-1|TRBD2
ASSLASGGAGASSYNEQF
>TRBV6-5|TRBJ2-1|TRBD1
ASGRDRGSNEQF
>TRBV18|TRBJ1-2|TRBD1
ASSPGQGAGYGYT
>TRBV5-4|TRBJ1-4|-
ASSLGGITTNEKLF
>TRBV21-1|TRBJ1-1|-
ASSKEVPHSGNTEAF
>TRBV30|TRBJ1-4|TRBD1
AWSTGGEGKLF
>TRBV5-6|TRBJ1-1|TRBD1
ASSFAEGKGAPEAF
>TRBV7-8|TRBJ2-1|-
ASSRPGAKNEQF
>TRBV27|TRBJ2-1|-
ASLGSLTNEQF
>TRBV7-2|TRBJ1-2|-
ASSSDRYGYT
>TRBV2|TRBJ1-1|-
ASSRGRGSGNTEAF
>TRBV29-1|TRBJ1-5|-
STLGDNQPQH
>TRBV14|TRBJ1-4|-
ASSSGQINEKLF